A selection of T cell receptor beta chains follows, all from one sample in a study of blood T cell repertoires in COVID-19. Libraries were prepared by immunoSEQ multiplex PCR; TCRdb keeps only in-frame clonotypes and omits some of them. The sample includes hundreds of thousands of clones, roughly 90% of them seen just once. Sequencing was carried out using PBMCs or T cells enriched from blood (not recorded which). Every receptor here comes from a woman in her thirties or forties who had recovered from COVID-19. CDR3s include the opening cysteine and the closing phenylalanine or tryptophan. D genes are given only for firm matches. Size values are once, few and many counts, or a class for expanded clones, and some rows have none.

CDR3nt	CDR3aa	j_gene	d_gene	v_gene	abundance
TGTGCCAGCAGCCCAACCCTAGCGGCTCTTAGCACAGATACGCAGTATTTT	CASSPTLAALSTDTQYF	TRBJ2-3	TRBD2	TRBV7-2	-
TGCGCCAGCAGCTTCGGACGGGACAGCAATGAAAAACTGTTTTTT	CASSFGRDSNEKLFF	TRBJ1-4	TRBD1	TRBV5-1	-
TGTGCCAGCAGTGAAGCGCAAGCCAGCGTGAATGGCTACACCTTC	CASSEAQASVNGYTF	TRBJ1-2	-	TRBV2	-
TGTGCCAGTAGTATCCCCCCGGACAGCTATGGCTACACCTTC	CASSIPPDSYGYTF	TRBJ1-2	-	TRBV19	-
TGTGCCAGCACCCCCTCAGGGGAGCCCTTCCGGGAGACCCAGTACTTC	CASTPSGEPFRETQYF	TRBJ2-5	-	TRBV5-5	once
TGTGCCAGCAGCGCGGCCGAGGGGGGACAGATTGAGCAGTTCTTC	CASSAAEGGQIEQFF	TRBJ2-1	-	TRBV9	-
TGTGCCAGCAGCTTCGGAGCCGGGGAGCTGTTTTTT	CASSFGAGELFF	TRBJ2-2	-	TRBV7-9	-
TGTGCCAGCAGTGAAAAAACAGGTGGCCAGCCCCAGCATTTT	CASSEKTGGQPQHF	TRBJ1-5	-	TRBV6-1	-
TGCGCCAGCAGCCAAGTCCGGGGTTTCAACACTGAAGCTTTCTTT	CASSQVRGFNTEAFF	TRBJ1-1	-	TRBV4-3	-
TGTGCCATCGGGCCAGGGAACTATGGCTACACCTTC	CAIGPGNYGYTF	TRBJ1-2	-	TRBV10-3	-
TGTGCCAGCAGCTCTAGCGGGCCTAGCACAGATACGCAGTATTTT	CASSSSGPSTDTQYF	TRBJ2-3	TRBD2	TRBV7-2	-
TGCGCCAGCAGCCCGGGCGGCGGGACAGACTACGAGCAGTACTTC	CASSPGGGTDYEQYF	TRBJ2-7	-	TRBV5-1	once
TGTGCCAGCAGTCGGGAGGCCTGGGAGACCCAGTACTTC	CASSREAWETQYF	TRBJ2-5	TRBD2	TRBV11-2	-